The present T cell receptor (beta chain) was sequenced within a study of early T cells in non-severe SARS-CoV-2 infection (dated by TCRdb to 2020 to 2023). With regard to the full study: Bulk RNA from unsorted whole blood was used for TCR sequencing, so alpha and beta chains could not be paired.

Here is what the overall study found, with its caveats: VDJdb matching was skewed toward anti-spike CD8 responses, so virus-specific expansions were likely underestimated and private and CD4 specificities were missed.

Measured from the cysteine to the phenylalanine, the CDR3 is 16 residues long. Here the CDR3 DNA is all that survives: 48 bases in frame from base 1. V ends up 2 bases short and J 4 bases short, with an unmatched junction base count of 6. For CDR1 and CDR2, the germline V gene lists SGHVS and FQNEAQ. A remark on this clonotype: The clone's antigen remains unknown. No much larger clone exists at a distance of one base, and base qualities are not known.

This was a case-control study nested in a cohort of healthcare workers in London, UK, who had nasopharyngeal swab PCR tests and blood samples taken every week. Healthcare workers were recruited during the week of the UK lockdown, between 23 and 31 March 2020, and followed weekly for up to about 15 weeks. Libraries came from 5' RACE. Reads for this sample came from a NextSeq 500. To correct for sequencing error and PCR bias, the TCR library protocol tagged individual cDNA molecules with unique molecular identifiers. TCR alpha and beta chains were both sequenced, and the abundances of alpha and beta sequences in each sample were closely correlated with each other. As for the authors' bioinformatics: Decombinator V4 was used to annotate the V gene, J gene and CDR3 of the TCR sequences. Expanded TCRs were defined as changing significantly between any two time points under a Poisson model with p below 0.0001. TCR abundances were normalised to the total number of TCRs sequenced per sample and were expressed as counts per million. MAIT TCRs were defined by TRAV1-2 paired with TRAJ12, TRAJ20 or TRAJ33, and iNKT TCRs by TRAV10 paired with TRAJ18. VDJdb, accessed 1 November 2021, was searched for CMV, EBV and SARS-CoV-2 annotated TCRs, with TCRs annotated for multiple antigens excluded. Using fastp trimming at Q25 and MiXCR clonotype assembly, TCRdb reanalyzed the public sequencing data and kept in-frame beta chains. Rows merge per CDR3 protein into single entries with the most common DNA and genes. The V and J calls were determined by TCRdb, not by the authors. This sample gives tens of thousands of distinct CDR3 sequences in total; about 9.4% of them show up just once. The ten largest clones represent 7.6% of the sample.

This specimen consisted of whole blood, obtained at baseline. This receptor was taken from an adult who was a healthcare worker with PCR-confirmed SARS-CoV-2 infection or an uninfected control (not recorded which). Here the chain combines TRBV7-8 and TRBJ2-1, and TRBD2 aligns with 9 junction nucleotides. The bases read TGTGCCAGCAGCTTATTGGAGCGGGGGGCATACAATGAGCAGTTCTTC. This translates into CASSLLERGAYNEQFF.